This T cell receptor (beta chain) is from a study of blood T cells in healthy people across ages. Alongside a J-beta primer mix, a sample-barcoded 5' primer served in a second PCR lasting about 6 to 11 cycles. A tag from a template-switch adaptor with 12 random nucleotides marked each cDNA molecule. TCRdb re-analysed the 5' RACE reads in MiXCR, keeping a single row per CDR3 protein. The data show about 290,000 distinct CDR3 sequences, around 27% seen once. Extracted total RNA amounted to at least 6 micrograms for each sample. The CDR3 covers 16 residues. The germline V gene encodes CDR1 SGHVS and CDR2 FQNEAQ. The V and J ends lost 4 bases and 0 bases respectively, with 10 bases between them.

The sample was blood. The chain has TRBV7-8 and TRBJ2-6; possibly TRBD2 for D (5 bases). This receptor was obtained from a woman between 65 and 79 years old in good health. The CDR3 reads CASSSHRGSGANVLTF. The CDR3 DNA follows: TGTGCCAGCAGCTCCCACCGGGGCTCTGGGGCCAACGTCCTGACTTTC.